The 30 T cell receptor beta chains presented below share a single source sample, sequenced in a study of T cell changes during pregnancy in multiple sclerosis. Produced via immunoSEQ multiplex PCR; TCRdb's table is partial and in-frame only. The sample yields 34,000 or so clones, over 75% seen once. The input for sequencing was CD8+ T cells from peripheral blood mononuclear cells, taken before pregnancy. These receptors were obtained from a female donor with multiple sclerosis, enrolled in a pregnancy study.

This chain connects TRBV28 to TRBJ2-7; 7 bases align to TRBD2. CDR3 length: 15 residues. Trimming cost V 3 bases and J 1 base; bases outside gene matches: 6. From germline, CDR1 is MDHEN and CDR2 SYDVKM. The CDR3 spells CASSFRLAVSYEQYF. In DNA, the CDR3 is TGTGCCAGCAGTTTTCGACTAGCCGTATCCTACGAGCAGTACTTC.

The V call is TRBV29-1, the J call TRBJ2-1, with 8 bases identical to TRBD2. Germline loops: CDR1 SQVTM, CDR2 ANQGSEA. J was trimmed by 4 bases and V by 6 bases; bases with no gene match: 11. The CDR3 is 15 amino acids. As DNA, the CDR3 is TGCAGCGTCGACGGGACTAGGAAATTATACAATGAGCAGTTCTTC. The encoded protein is CSVDGTRKLYNEQFF.

The rearrangement joins TRBV7-9 to TRBJ2-2, with D possibly matching TRBD1 (6 bases). CDR1 and CDR2 (germline): SEHNR, FQNEAQ (reference sequence). V lost 4 bases and J lost 4, with 10 bases in between. This CDR3 is 14 amino acids long. The CDR3 coding sequence is TGTGCCAGCAGCTGGACAGAGAGCACCGGGGAGCTGTTTTTT. Translated: CASSWTESTGELFF.

The V call is TRBV4-2, the J call TRBJ2-1; 8 bases align to TRBD2. Germline lookup yields CDR1 LGHNA and CDR2 YNFKEQ. The CDR3 sequence is 16 residues long. The V and J ends lost 0 bases and 8 bases, in that order; junction bases with no gene match: 9. CDR3 coding DNA: TGTGCCAGCAGCCAAGACATTAGCGGGGCAGGCGATGAGCAGTTCTTC. Translating it yields CASSQDISGAGDEQFF.

The genes are TRBV6-5 and TRBJ2-7; D might be TRBD2 (5 bases). Germline CDR1 is MNHEY and CDR2 is SVGAGI. V was shortened by 2 bases and J by 1 base, with 9 bases between the two germline ends. The CDR3 runs 14 residues. CDR3 nucleotide sequence: TGTGCCAGCAGTTACGGGAGTAAGTCCTACGAGCAGTACTTC. It is translated as CASSYGSKSYEQYF.

This clone showed up many times. The rearrangement uses TRBV5-8 and TRBJ1-1; D gene unclear. Trimming cost V 1 base and J 3 bases, with 4 bases left between them. This CDR3 is 12 amino acids long. Germline V gene sequence: CDR1 SGHTS, CDR2 YDEGEE. The DNA of the CDR3 is TGTGCCAGCAGCTTGTACTACACTGAAGCTTTCTTT. It encodes CASSLYYTEAFF. Based on the CDR3 plus reference TRBV5-8 and TRBJ1-1, the full variable domain is EAGVTQSPTHLIKTRGQQATLRCSPISGHTSVYWYQQALGLGLQFLLWYDEGEERNRGNFPPRFSGRQFPNYSSELNVNALELEDSALYLCASSLYYTEAFFGQGTRLTVV.

The J gene is TRBJ2-3, the V gene TRBV9, with D perhaps matching TRBD2 (5 bases). CDR3 size: 13 residues. Between the trimmed V and J ends, which lost 5 bases and 0 bases, there was a span of 7 bases. Germline CDR1 and CDR2: SGDLS and YYNGEE. This chain's CDR3 is CASRDWSTDTQYF. The CDR3 coding sequence is TGTGCCAGCAGGGACTGGAGCACAGATACGCAGTATTTT.

The chain is built from TRBV4-1 and TRBJ2-7, with D possibly TRBD1 on 5 matching bases. Trimming cost V 1 base and J 5 bases, with 18 bases left between them. There are 16 residues in the CDR3. Germline CDR1 and CDR2: MGHRA and YSYEKL. CDR3 loop: CASSQVEESGLDEQYF. The DNA for the CDR3 is TGCGCCAGCAGCCAAGTCGAGGAGTCAGGGCTCGACGAGCAGTACTTC.

This clone was counted a few times. The chain employs TRBV7-8 and TRBJ2-7, with unresolved D. Deletions cut 1 base from V and 0 bases from J, with 7 bases between. This CDR3 contains 14 residues. The V gene's germline CDR1 is SGHVS and CDR2 FQNEAQ. DNA for the CDR3: TGTGCCAGCAGCTTAGGTCAGGTCTCCTACGAGCAGTACTTC. Its translation: CASSLGQVSYEQYF.

The V call is TRBV6-1, the J call TRBJ2-7, with 8 bases matching TRBD2. The CDR3 contains 15 residues. V shed 10 bases and J 2 bases; nucleotides not matched to a gene: 13. Germline lookup yields CDR1 MNHNS and CDR2 SASEGT. The CDR3 spells CATGAGAGGAYEQYF. The CDR3 DNA follows: TGTGCCACGGGAGCAGGCGCGGGGGGAGCCTACGAGCAGTACTTC.

The chain has TRBV4-3 and TRBJ1-2; 10 bases agree with TRBD1. The ends lost 0 bases at V and 7 bases at J; junction bases unmatched: 11. Looked up from germline, CDR1 is LGHNA and CDR2 is YSLEER. The CDR3 runs 17 residues. For the CDR3, the DNA is TGCGCCAGCAGCCAAGACTCTCGACAGGGGGCTATAATTGGCTACACCTTC. Translating it yields CASSQDSRQGAIIGYTF.

CDR3 DNA sequence: TGTGCCAGCAGGAAAACAGGGCCCTACGAGCAGTACTTC. It encodes CASRKTGPYEQYF. The rearrangement links TRBV2 to TRBJ2-7; TRBD1 might be the D (6 bases). The V gene lost 6 bases and the J gene lost 2 bases, with 11 bases spanning the gap. The CDR3 has 13 residues. Germline V CDR1 and CDR2: SNHLY, FYNNEI. Combining the CDR3 with reference TRBV2 and TRBJ2-7 gives the whole variable domain EPEVTQTPSHQVTQMGQEVILRCVPISNHLYFYWYRQILGQKVEFLVSFYNNEISEKSEIFDDQFSVERPDGSNFTLKIRSTKLEDSAMYFCASRKTGPYEQYFGPGTRLTVT.

This chain links TRBV9 with TRBJ2-1; tentatively, D is TRBD2 (6 bases). This CDR3 region has 12 residues. The V end was cut by 0 bases, the J end by 8 bases, with 6 bases between. Germline V lookup: CDR1 SGDLS, CDR2 YYNGEE. The CDR3 bases are TGTGCCAGCAGCGTAGGGGGGGATGAGCAGTTCTTC. Its protein product is CASSVGGDEQFF.

The chain carries TRBV4-1 and TRBJ2-1, with D maybe TRBD2 (5 bases). V was clipped by 1 base and J by 2 bases, with 21 bases between them. Per germline, CDR1 MGHRA and CDR2 YSYEKL. CDR3 length equals 19 residues. CDR3 coding DNA: TGCGCCAGCAGCCAAGTCGGAACAGATATCGGGGTTACCTACAATGAGCAGTTCTTC. Its translation: CASSQVGTDIGVTYNEQFF.

The rearrangement links TRBV4-1 to TRBJ2-2; no clear D gene. Deletions cut 1 base from V and 1 base from J, with 4 bases between. The V gene's germline CDR1 is MGHRA and CDR2 YSYEKL. The CDR3 is 14 residues long. The CDR3 DNA reads as TGCGCCAGCAGCCAAGCTTGGAACACCGGGGAGCTGTTTTTT. Translating it yields CASSQAWNTGELFF.

The chain recombines TRBV19 with TRBJ2-2; TRBD1 matches at 7 bases. The J segment lost 1 base and the V segment lost 6 bases, leaving 2 bases of the junction unmatched. Germline CDR1 LNHDA, CDR2 SQIVND (reference sequence). This CDR3 spans 14 amino acids. This CDR3 reads CASRRDRNTGELFF. The CDR3 bases are TGTGCCAGTAGAAGGGACAGGAACACCGGGGAGCTGTTTTTT.

CDR3 bases: TGTGCCAGCAGTTCCGGACAGGGGGGCACTGAAGCTTTCTTT. It specifies CASSSGQGGTEAFF. The chain is built from TRBV27 and TRBJ1-1, with 10 positions matching TRBD1. CDR1 and CDR2 (germline): MNHEY, SMNVEV (reference sequence). The junction had 3 bases not matched to a gene; V was cut back by 4 bases and J by 4 bases. This CDR3 has 14 amino acids.

V gene TRBV19 combines with J gene TRBJ1-1; no definite D call. The CDR3 extends over 14 amino acids. V lost 3 bases to trimming and J lost 5 bases, with 13 bases between them. Germline-derived CDR1 and CDR2 are LNHDA and SQIVND (reference sequence). As DNA, the CDR3 is TGTGCCAGTAGTATGTTGGCGGGTGGGACTGAAGCTTTCTTT. Translating gives CASSMLAGGTEAFF.

This clone has a handful of counts. V gene TRBV30 combines with J gene TRBJ1-1, with D possibly being TRBD1 (5 bases). The CDR3 is 12 residues long. CDR1 and CDR2 from the germline V gene are GTSNPN and SVGIG (reference sequence). V lost 1 base and J lost 5, with 8 bases in between. DNA for the CDR3: TGTGCCTGGAGTGAGGGGTTAACTGAAGCTTTCTTT. Amino acid sequence: CAWSEGLTEAFF. Complete variable domain (other parts from reference TRBV30 and TRBJ1-1): SQTIHQWPATLVQPVGSPLSLECTVEGTSNPNLYWYRQAAGRGLQLLFYSVGIGQISSEVPQNLSASRPQDRQFILSSKKLLLSDSGFYLCAWSEGLTEAFFGQGTRLTVV.

The sample holds a few counts of this clone. This chain links TRBV7-2 with TRBJ1-5; 9 bases align to TRBD1. V dropped 1 base and J dropped 3; count of bases not matched to a gene: 7. CDR1 and CDR2 from the germline V gene are SGHTA and FQGNSA. CDR3 length: 17 amino acids. The chain's CDR3 is CASSLVNWDRDNQPQHF. Here the CDR3 DNA reads TGTGCCAGCAGCTTAGTAAATTGGGACAGGGACAATCAGCCCCAGCATTTT.

This sequence joins TRBV2 and TRBJ1-4, with D possibly being TRBD1 (6 bases). Trimming removed 6 bases from V and 2 bases from J, with 13 bases in between. The CDR3 is made up of 15 amino acids. The V gene's germline CDR1 is SNHLY and CDR2 FYNNEI. The chain's CDR3 is CASSAQGSTNEKLFF. In DNA form, the CDR3 reads TGTGCCAGCAGCGCACAGGGTTCGACTAATGAAAAACTGTTTTTT.

The chain recombines TRBV6-4 with TRBJ2-1; maybe TRBD2 (5 bases). V was pared by 2 bases and J by 8 bases, with 19 bases between. CDR3 length: 16 residues. From germline, CDR1 is MRHNA and CDR2 SNTAGT. The CDR3 here is CASSDPLLARGHEQFF. DNA of the CDR3: TGTGCCAGCAGTGACCCGTTGCTAGCCCGAGGCCATGAGCAGTTCTTC.

The chain combines TRBV7-3 with TRBJ1-1; 7 positions agree with TRBD1. Per the germline V gene, CDR1 is SGHTA and CDR2 is FQGTGA. The CDR3 length is 19 residues. After removal of 1 base from V and 2 bases from J, the junction contained 16 bases not matched to a gene. CDR3 nucleotides: TGTGCCAGCAGCTTAAACAGACTGATCGGAAGGGGGCTAAACACTGAAGCTTTCTTT. Translation gives CASSLNRLIGRGLNTEAFF.

This chain uses TRBV9 with TRBJ2-5; D might be TRBD1 (6 bases). The CDR3 spans 13 residues. Germline values: CDR1 SGDLS, CDR2 YYNGEE. Trimming left V 0 bases short and J 6 bases short, with 9 bases between. In DNA, the CDR3 is TGTGCCAGCAGCGTAGCAGGGGCGAAGACCCAGTACTTC. Amino acid sequence: CASSVAGAKTQYF.

This clone was picked up a small number of times. The J gene is TRBJ2-7, the V gene TRBV7-3, with a tentative D call TRBD2 (6 bases). Trimming removed 5 bases from V and 3 bases from J, with 11 bases in between. This CDR3 has 13 amino acids. Germline lookup yields CDR1 SGHTA and CDR2 FQGTGA. CDR3 loop: CASSPPGSYEQYF. In nucleotides, the CDR3 is TGTGCCAGCAGCCCTCCCGGGAGCTACGAGCAGTACTTC.

V is TRBV5-6 and J is TRBJ1-1; 9 bases map to TRBD1. The CDR3 totals 17 residues. Germline values: CDR1 SGHDT, CDR2 YYEEEE. Trimming took 4 bases from V and 0 from J; bases not matched to a gene: 10. As DNA, the CDR3 is TGTGCCAGCAGCACCCTACAGGGGGCGTGGATGAACACTGAAGCTTTCTTT. Encoded protein: CASSTLQGAWMNTEAFF. The full variable domain, its missing parts supplied by reference TRBV5-6 and TRBJ1-1, is DAGVTQSPTHLIKTRGQQVTLRCSPKSGHDTVSWYQQALGQGPQFIFQYYEEEERQRGNFPDRFSGHQFPNYSSELNVNALLLGDSALYLCASSTLQGAWMNTEAFFGQGTRLTVV.

The chain couples TRBV27 to TRBJ2-3; perhaps TRBD2 as D (6 bases). The V and J ends lost 0 bases and 5 bases respectively, with 12 bases between them. CDR1 and CDR2 (germline): MNHEY, SMNVEV (reference sequence). This CDR3 spans 15 amino acids. The CDR3 coding sequence is TGTGCCAGCAGTTTATCCCCGCGGGGCCGAGATACGCAGTATTTT. It translates to CASSLSPRGRDTQYF.

The chain couples TRBV7-7 to TRBJ2-3; TRBD1 agrees at 9 bases. The CDR3 runs 15 residues. Germline CDR1 and CDR2: SSHAT and FNYEAQ (reference sequence). The V and J ends lost 3 bases and 2 bases, in that order; junction bases with no gene match: 3. CDR3 DNA sequence: TGTGCCAGCAGCTTGGGACAGGGCCTCACAGATACGCAGTATTTT. This sequence encodes CASSLGQGLTDTQYF.

This clone has just one count. CDR3 DNA sequence: TGTGCCAGCAGGCGCAGCGGGAGATTCACAGATACGCAGTATTTT. Amino acids: CASRRSGRFTDTQYF. The chain recombines TRBV2 with TRBJ2-3, with 8 bases aligning to TRBD2. With 6 bases clipped from V and 2 bases from J, the junction kept 7 bases outside the gene matches. The germline CDR1 and CDR2 sequences are SNHLY and FYNNEI. CDR3 length: 15 residues.

This rearrangement joins TRBV11-2 to TRBJ2-5, with 7 positions matching TRBD2. V was clipped by 8 bases and J by 3 bases; unmatched bases: 12. This CDR3 is built from 15 residues. CDR1 and CDR2 (germline): SGHAT, FQNNGV. The CDR3 sequence: CASSPVASGKETQYF. The CDR3, as DNA: TGTGCCAGCTCTCCAGTGGCTAGCGGTAAAGAGACCCAGTACTTC.